The T cell receptor (beta chain) under discussion was sequenced for a study of CD8 T cells in ankylosing spondylitis. Study-wide results and limits: A TCR beta motif of about eight highly homologous variants appeared characteristic of ankylosing spondylitis blood.

In the case of this clonotype: Its target is not known.

TCRdb reprocessed the 5' RACE reads with MiXCR, giving one entry per CDR3 protein. This table holds 800,000 to 900,000 distinct CDR3 sequences, around 11% found once. This TCR was recovered from a male donor with ankylosing spondylitis. The sequenced sample consisted of blood, either unsorted or a sorted T cell fraction (not recorded which).

The CDR3 spells CSARGQGRTSGTDTQYF. CDR3 nucleotides: TGCAGTGCTAGGGGACAGGGGAGGACCTCGGGCACAGATACGCAGTATTTT. The chain employs TRBV20-1 and TRBJ2-3; TRBD1 aligns across 10 bases. J lost 1 base, V lost 3 bases, and 10 bases had no gene match. The CDR3 sequence is 17 residues long. The germline CDR1 and CDR2 sequences are DFQATT and SNEGSKA (reference sequence).